This TCR beta chain came from a study of vaccination and CD4 T cells after COVID-19. Overall study: Overlapping peptides of the spike proteins of SARS-CoV-2, HCoV-NL63, HCoV-OC43 and HCoV-229E were used for cell stimulation. Findings and caveats of the study: The median count of SARS-CoV-2-reactive clonotypes rose from around 20 to 38, not significantly.

Details on this clonotype: Its antigen remains unidentified.

Trimming took 0 bases from V and 2 from J, leaving 17 bases between them. The germline CDR1 and CDR2 sequences are GTSNPN and SVGIG (reference sequence). The CDR3 is 16 residues long. The treatment denotes: roughly 10-day PBMC culture with coronavirus spike peptide pools or control peptides (ViraFEST assay). Expansion of antigen-specific T cells with peptide pools by ViraFEST preceded sequencing of TCRs. Scientists ran DNA taken from cultured CD4+ T cells through the Oncomine TCR Beta short-read assay for sequencing. TCRdb passed the PCR reads through MiXCR, listing each CDR3 protein once. Of 10,000 to 15,000 distinct CDR3 sequences detected, just under 75% appear once; the ten largest clones hold roughly 30%.

The rearrangement joins TRBV30 to TRBJ2-7; no firm D call. This TCR was sampled from a human donor who had recovered from COVID-19. The sequenced material came from CD4+ T cells from blood, cultured in vitro. CDR3 coding DNA: TGTGCCTGGAGTGTTAGGTGGCAGCCTCATGCCTACGAGCAGTACTTC. Translated, it gives CAWSVRWQPHAYEQYF.